This T cell receptor beta chain came from a study of T-cell memory formation after mild COVID-19. Study information: Clusters of TCRs were largely donor specific. General study points: Later expanders leaned CD4+, whereas clones that contracted between day 15 and 85 were balanced CD4/CD8. Mainly CM and EM harbored the contracting CD4+ clones; mainly EMRA harbored the CD8+ ones.

In the case of this clonotype: Its antigen is as yet unknown. Relative to the germline gene, one junction end is altered; a read error may explain this.

Constant-segment primers were used for 5'RACE, and the resulting TCR alpha and TCR beta cDNA libraries carried sample barcodes and UMIs. From the 5' RACE reads, TCRdb called clonotypes with MiXCR, one entry per CDR3 protein. The profile shows approximately 150,000 distinct CDR3 sequences, more than 14% of them singletons. Germline assignment: CDR1 KGHSH and CDR2 LQKENI. The CDR3 is 14 residues long. Material: PBMCs or a T cell subset sorted from them (not recorded which). The receptor's source is an adult woman who had mild COVID-19 (a few samples of this study predate the infection). Cell type and time point are not known. The chain couples TRBV18 to TRBJ2-7; D not resolved. CDR3 coding DNA: TGTGCCAGATCACCACTCGCAGGATCCTACGAGCAGTACTTC. Its translation: CARSPLAGSYEQYF.